This entry concerns a single T cell receptor (beta chain). The CDR3 runs to 13 residues. CDR1 is SGHTA, CDR2 FQGTGA, per germline. Trimming stripped 8 bases from V and 4 bases from J, with 11 bases between. The primer mix had 60 Vbeta and 13 Jbeta primers. Using immunoSEQ multiplex PCR, the repertoire was profiled, and TCRdb retains in-frame clones only, with some absent. The sample lists 150,000 to 250,000 clones; about 79% were seen once. The entry originates in a study of cytomegalovirus exposure and HLA in healthy donors. Sequencing was done on a sample of PBMCs. The rearrangement links TRBV7-3 to TRBJ2-2, with unresolved D. The sequence was obtained from a boy younger than 10 in good health and CMV-seronegative. The CDR3 nucleotides read TGTGCCAGCGGGCCCTTTAGCACCGGGGAGCTGTTTTTT. Its protein product is CASGPFSTGELFF. Filled out from reference TRBV7-3 and TRBJ2-2, the complete variable domain reads GAGVSQTPSNKVTEKGKYVELRCDPISGHTALYWYRQSLGQGPEFLIYFQGTGAADDSGLPNDRFFAVRPEGSVSTLKIQRTERGDSAVYLCASGPFSTGELFFGEGSRLTVL.